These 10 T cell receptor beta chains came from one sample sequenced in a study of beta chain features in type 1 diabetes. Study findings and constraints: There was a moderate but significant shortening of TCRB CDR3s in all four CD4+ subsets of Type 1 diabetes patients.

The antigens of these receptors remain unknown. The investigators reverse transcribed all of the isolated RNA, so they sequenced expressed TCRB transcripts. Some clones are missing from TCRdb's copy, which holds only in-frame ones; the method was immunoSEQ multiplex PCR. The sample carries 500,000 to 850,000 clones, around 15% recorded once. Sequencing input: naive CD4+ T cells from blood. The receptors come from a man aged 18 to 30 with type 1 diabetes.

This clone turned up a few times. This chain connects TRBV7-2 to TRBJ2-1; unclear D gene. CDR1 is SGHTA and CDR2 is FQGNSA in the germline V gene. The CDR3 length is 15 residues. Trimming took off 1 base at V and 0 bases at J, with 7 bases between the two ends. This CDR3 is CASSLDWSSYNEQFF. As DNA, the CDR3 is TGTGCCAGCAGCTTAGACTGGAGCTCCTACAATGAGCAGTTCTTC. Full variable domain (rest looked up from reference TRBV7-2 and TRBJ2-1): GAGVSQSPSNKVTEKGKDVELRCDPISGHTALYWYRQSLGQGLEFLIYFQGNSAPDKSGLPSDRFSAERTGGSVSTLTIQRTQQEDSAVYLCASSLDWSSYNEQFFGPGTRLTVL.

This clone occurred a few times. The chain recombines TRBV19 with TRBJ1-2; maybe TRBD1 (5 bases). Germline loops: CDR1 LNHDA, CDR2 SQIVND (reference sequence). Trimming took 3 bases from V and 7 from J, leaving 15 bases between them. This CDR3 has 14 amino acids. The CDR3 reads CASSMGHLNSGYTF. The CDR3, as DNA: TGTGCCAGTAGTATGGGGCATTTAAATAGTGGCTACACCTTC. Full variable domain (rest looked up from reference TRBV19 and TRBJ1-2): DGGITQSPKYLFRKEGQNVTLSCEQNLNHDAMYWYRQDPGQGLRLIYYSQIVNDFQKGDIAEGYSVSREKKESFPLTVTSAQKNPTAFYLCASSMGHLNSGYTFGSGTRLTVV.

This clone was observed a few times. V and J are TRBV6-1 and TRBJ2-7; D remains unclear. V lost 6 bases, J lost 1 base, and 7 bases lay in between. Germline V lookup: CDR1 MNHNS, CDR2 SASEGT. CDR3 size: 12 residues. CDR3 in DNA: TGTGCCAGCAGGACCGCGTCCTACGAGCAGTACTTC. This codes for CASRTASYEQYF.

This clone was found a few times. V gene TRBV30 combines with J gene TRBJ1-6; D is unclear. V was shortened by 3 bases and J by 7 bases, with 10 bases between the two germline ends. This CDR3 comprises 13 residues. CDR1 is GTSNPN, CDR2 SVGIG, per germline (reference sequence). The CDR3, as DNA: TGTGCCTGGAGATACATTATCAATTCACCCCTCCACTTT. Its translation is CAWRYIINSPLHF.

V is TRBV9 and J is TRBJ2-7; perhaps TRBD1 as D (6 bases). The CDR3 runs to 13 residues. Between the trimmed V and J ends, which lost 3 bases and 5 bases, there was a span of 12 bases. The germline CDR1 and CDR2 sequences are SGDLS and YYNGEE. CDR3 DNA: TGTGCCAGCAGCGGGAGCGCAGGGGACGAGCAGTACTTC. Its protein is CASSGSAGDEQYF. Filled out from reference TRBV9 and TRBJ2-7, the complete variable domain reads DSGVTQTPKHLITATGQRVTLRCSPRSGDLSVYWYQQSLDQGLQFLIQYYNGEERAKGNILERFSAQQFPDLHSELNLSSLELGDSALYFCASSGSAGDEQYFGPGTRLTVT.

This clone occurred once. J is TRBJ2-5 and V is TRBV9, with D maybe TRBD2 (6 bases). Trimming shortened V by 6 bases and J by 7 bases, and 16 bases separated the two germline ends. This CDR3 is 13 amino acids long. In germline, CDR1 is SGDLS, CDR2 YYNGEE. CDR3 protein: CASTAHSGGTQYF. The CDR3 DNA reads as TGTGCCAGCACCGCTCATTCCGGGGGGACCCAGTACTTC.

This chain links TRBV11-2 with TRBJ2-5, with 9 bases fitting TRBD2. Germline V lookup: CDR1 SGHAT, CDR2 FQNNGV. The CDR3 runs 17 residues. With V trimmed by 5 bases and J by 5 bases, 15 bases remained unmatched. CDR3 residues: CASSGSRLAEIQETQYF. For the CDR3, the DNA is TGTGCCAGCAGCGGGAGCCGACTAGCGGAGATTCAGGAGACCCAGTACTTC. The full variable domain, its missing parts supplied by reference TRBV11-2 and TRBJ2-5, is EAGVAQSPRYKIIEKRQSVAFWCNPISGHATLYWYQQILGQGPKLLIQFQNNGVVDDSQLPKDRFSAERLKGVDSTLKIQPAKLEDSAVYLCASSGSRLAEIQETQYFGPGTRLLVL.

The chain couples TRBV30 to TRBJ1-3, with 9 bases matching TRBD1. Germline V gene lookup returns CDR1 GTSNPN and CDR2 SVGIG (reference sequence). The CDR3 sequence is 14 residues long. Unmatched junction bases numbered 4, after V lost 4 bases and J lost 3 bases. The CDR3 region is CAWTGTGLGNTIYF. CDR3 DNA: TGTGCCTGGACCGGGACAGGGCTTGGAAACACCATATATTTT.

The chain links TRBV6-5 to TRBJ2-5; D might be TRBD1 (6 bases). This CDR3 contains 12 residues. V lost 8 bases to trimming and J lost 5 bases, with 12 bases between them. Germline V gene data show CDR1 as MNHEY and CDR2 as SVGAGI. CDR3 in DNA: TGTGCCAGCCGCAGGGGCTCTGAGACCCAGTACTTC. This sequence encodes CASRRGSETQYF.

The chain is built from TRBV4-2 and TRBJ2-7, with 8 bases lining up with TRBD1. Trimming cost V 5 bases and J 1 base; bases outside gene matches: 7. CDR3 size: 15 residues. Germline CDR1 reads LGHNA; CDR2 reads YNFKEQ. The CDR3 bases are TGTGCCAGCAGCACACCGACAGGGGATTCCTACGAGCAGTACTTC. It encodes CASSTPTGDSYEQYF.